These 12 T cell receptor beta chains share one sample of origin, sequenced in a study of T cell clusters in autoimmune cytopenias. Each sample's input was around 270 ng genomic DNA, 38,000 or so genome equivalents. TRB rearrangements were amplified by touch-down multiplex PCR with mixed TRB-A/B primers. TCRdb re-called the multiplex PCR reads; one entry per CDR3 protein, DNA not given. This sample's clone table lists around 9,500 distinct CDR3 sequences. Source material: peripheral blood. The receptors originated from a human donor with an autoimmune cytopenia or autoimmune hepatitis (not recorded which).

Judged by frequency, this clonotype is medium-sized. This rearrangement joins TRBV6-6 to TRBJ2-7; TCRdb names TRBD2, which stays unverified in the absence of DNA. The V gene's germline CDR1 is MNHNY and CDR2 SVGAGI (reference sequence). This CDR3 is built from 13 residues. The CDR3 loop reads CASSPPGLAGAYF.

CDR3: CASSSWSTGDEQYF. The V gene is TRBV6-5, the J gene TRBJ2-7; TCRdb selects TRBD2, and the lack of DNA leaves this call unchecked. The CDR3 is made up of 14 amino acids. Germline lookup yields CDR1 MNHEY and CDR2 SVGAGI.

The chain is built from TRBV7-2 and TRBJ1-4; lacking DNA, the TRBD1 call made by TCRdb goes unchecked. CDR3 size: 16 residues. Germline V CDR1 and CDR2: SGHTA, FQGNSA. CDR3 region: CASSFRGDRNNEKLFF.

The chain recombines TRBV6-1 with TRBJ1-5; TCRdb indicates TRBD1, and absent DNA this call remains unverified. The CDR3 loop spans 18 amino acids. The germline V gene has CDR1 MNHNS and CDR2 SASEGT. The CDR3 sequence is CASRKRWTQGARDQPQHF.

This chain joins TRBV7-2 and TRBJ2-1; TCRdb indicates TRBD1, and absent DNA this call remains unverified. The CDR3 runs 15 residues. Germline lookup yields CDR1 SGHTA and CDR2 FQGNSA. The CDR3 loop is CASTIGAPSYNEQFF.

This rearrangement joins TRBV15 to TRBJ1-3. Germline CDR1 reads LNHNV; CDR2 reads YYDKDF (reference sequence). This CDR3 contains 16 residues. The CDR3 loop is CATSRADLSSGNTIYF.

This clonotype is classed as medium-sized by frequency. The J gene is TRBJ2-1, the V gene TRBV6-1; TCRdb names TRBD2, which stays unverified in the absence of DNA. CDR1 is MNHNS, CDR2 SASEGT, per germline. The CDR3 loop spans 13 amino acids. The CDR3 reads CASTSGGYNEQFF.

The gene calls are TRBV20-1 and TRBJ2-5; the TCRdb call, TRBD2, lacks DNA for checking. This CDR3 has 14 amino acids. Germline V gene data show CDR1 as DFQATT and CDR2 as SNEGSKA (reference sequence). CDR3 in amino acids: CSASGGGAGETQYF.

V and J are TRBV5-1 and TRBJ1-3. The germline V gene encodes CDR1 SGHRS and CDR2 YFSETQ. The CDR3 runs to 13 residues. CDR3 loop: CASSLSVGNTIYF.

The chain is built from TRBV7-9 and TRBJ2-7; lacking DNA, the TRBD1 call made by TCRdb goes unchecked. The CDR3 is 16 residues long. CDR1 is SEHNR, CDR2 FQNEAQ, per germline (reference sequence). The CDR3: CASSLAQGLVPGEQYF.

The rearrangement joins TRBV5-6 to TRBJ1-6. CDR1 SGHDT and CDR2 YYEEEE come from the germline V gene. This CDR3 contains 14 residues. CDR3 amino acids: CASSLTANNSPLHF.

Judged by frequency, this clonotype is medium-sized (0.01 to 0.1%). The chain carries TRBV30 and TRBJ2-5; as DNA is missing, the TRBD1 call by TCRdb cannot be tested. Germline V gene data show CDR1 as GTSNPN and CDR2 as SVGIG (reference sequence). This CDR3 contains 11 residues. CDR3 amino acids: CAWINRGTQYF.